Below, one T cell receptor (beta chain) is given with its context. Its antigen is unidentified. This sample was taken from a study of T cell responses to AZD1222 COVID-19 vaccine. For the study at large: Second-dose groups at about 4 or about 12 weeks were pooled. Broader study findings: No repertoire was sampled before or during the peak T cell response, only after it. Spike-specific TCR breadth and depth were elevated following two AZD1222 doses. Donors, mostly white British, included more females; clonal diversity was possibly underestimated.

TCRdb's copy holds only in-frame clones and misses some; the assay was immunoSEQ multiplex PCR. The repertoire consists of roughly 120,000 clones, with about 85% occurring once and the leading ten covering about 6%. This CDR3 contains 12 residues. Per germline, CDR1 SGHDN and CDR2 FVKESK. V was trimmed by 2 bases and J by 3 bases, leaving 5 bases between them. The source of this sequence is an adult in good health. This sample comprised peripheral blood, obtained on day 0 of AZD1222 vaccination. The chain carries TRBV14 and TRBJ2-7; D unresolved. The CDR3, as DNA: TGTGCCAGCAGCCAAACCATCTACGAGCAGTACTTC. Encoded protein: CASSQTIYEQYF.